Detailed here is one T cell receptor (beta chain). This sample stems from a study of blood T cells in healthy people across ages. Primers used in a second PCR of roughly 6 to 11 cycles were a sample-barcoded 5' primer and a J-beta primer mix. TCRdb reprocessed the 5' RACE reads via MiXCR and lists one record per CDR3 protein. Among around 1,600,000 distinct CDR3 sequences, less than 45% were seen once, and the ten largest hold over 3.5%. The sequence was collected from a woman under 30 in good health. Sequencing was performed on blood.

CDR3 DNA: TGTGCCAGTAGTATCGCTAGCGGGTATGAGCAGTTCTTC. It translates to CASSIASGYEQFF. The rearrangement joins TRBV19 to TRBJ2-1; 8 positions agree with TRBD2. Germline CDR1 and CDR2: LNHDA and SQIVND (reference sequence). This CDR3 is built from 13 residues. With V trimmed by 3 bases and J by 8 bases, 3 bases remained unmatched. The entire variable domain, with the rest obtained from reference TRBV19 and TRBJ2-1, is as follows: DGGITQSPKYLFRKEGQNVTLSCEQNLNHDAMYWYRQDPGQGLRLIYYSQIVNDFQKGDIAEGYSVSREKKESFPLTVTSAQKNPTAFYLCASSIASGYEQFFGPGTRLTVL.